Listed below are T cell receptor beta chains from one sample, sequenced in a study of metastatic and nonmetastatic thyroid tumors. MiXCR re-clonotyped the PCR reads for TCRdb. The sample includes 8,500 to 13,000 clones, around 30% of them seen just once. What was sequenced was tumor tissue. These receptor sequences come from a male donor with papillary thyroid cancer or a benign thyroid nodule (not recorded which). Some clones in this sample may be carry-over from other donors' samples. Each CDR3 is given with its conserved first and last residue. The order of the fields is V gene, clone size, D gene, J gene, CDR3 protein, CDR3 DNA. A D gene is named only where the DNA matches it firmly. Clone size, where shown, is once, few, many, or a class for clones that have expanded.

V: TRBV5-1; size: NA; D: NA; J: TRBJ2-7; CDR3: CASMISYEQYF; DNA: TGCGCCAGCATGATCTCCTACGAGCAGTACTTC
V: TRBV11-3; size: medium-sized; D: TRBD2; J: TRBJ2-2; CDR3: CASSSPGLGVGELFF; DNA: TGTGCCAGCAGCTCCCCGGGACTAGGGGTTGGGGAGCTGTTTTTT
V: TRBV2; size: NA; D: NA; J: TRBJ2-7; CDR3: CASSARQAWGEQYF; DNA: TGTGCCAGCAGTGCCCGACAGGCCTGGGGCGAGCAGTACTTC
V: TRBV6-2/TRBV6-3; size: medium-sized; D: TRBD1; J: TRBJ1-1; CDR3: CASSRQGPAEAFF; DNA: TGTGCCAGCAGTCGACAGGGACCGGCTGAAGCTTTCTTT
V: TRBV11-2; size: NA; D: TRBD2; J: TRBJ2-2; CDR3: CASSLVSGRRELFF; DNA: TGTGCCAGCAGCTTGGTTAGCGGGAGAAGGGAGCTGTTTTTT
V: TRBV28; size: NA; D: NA; J: TRBJ2-7; CDR3: CASSPGGPEQYF; DNA: TGTGCCAGCAGTCCCGGCGGGCCCGAGCAGTACTTC
V: TRBV20-1; size: NA; D: NA; J: TRBJ2-7; CDR3: CSARKGLLEVYYEQYF; DNA: TGCAGTGCTAGAAAGGGGTTACTAGAGGTATACTACGAGCAGTACTTC
V: TRBV20-1; size: many; D: NA; J: TRBJ1-2; CDR3: CSARHLKTGHYGYTF; DNA: TGCAGTGCTAGGCACCTGAAGACAGGTCACTATGGCTACACCTTC
V: TRBV28; size: many; D: NA; J: TRBJ1-4; CDR3: CASSTPGNEKLFF; DNA: TGTGCCAGCAGTACACCTGGGAATGAAAAACTGTTTTTT
V: TRBV20-1; size: medium-sized; D: TRBD1; J: TRBJ1-2; CDR3: CSATRETGARGYTF; DNA: TGCAGTGCCACACGGGAGACAGGGGCGCGCGGCTACACCTTC
V: TRBV30; size: NA; D: TRBD2; J: TRBJ2-1; CDR3: CAWTAGGYYNEQFF; DNA: TGTGCCTGGACGGCGGGGGGGTACTACAATGAGCAGTTCTTC
V: TRBV11-2; size: NA; D: NA; J: TRBJ2-7; CDR3: CASSGGPYEQYF; DNA: TGTGCCAGCAGCGGAGGTCCCTACGAGCAGTACTTC
V: TRBV6-1; size: NA; D: NA; J: TRBJ1-2; CDR3: CASSEASRTVGYTF; DNA: TGTGCCAGCAGTGAAGCGAGCAGGACTGTGGGCTACACCTTC
V: TRBV6-2/TRBV6-3; size: NA; D: NA; J: TRBJ1-1; CDR3: CASSLMSSEAFF; DNA: TGTGCCAGCAGTCTGATGAGCTCTGAAGCTTTCTTT
V: TRBV5-6; size: NA; D: NA; J: TRBJ2-7; CDR3: CASSLSAGGKGEQYF; DNA: TGTGCCAGCAGCTTGTCAGCGGGTGGTAAAGGCGAGCAGTACTTC
V: TRBV11-1; size: NA; D: NA; J: TRBJ2-3; CDR3: CASSFSMGVGTDTQYF; DNA: TGTGCCAGCAGCTTCTCTATGGGGGTGGGCACAGATACGCAGTATTTT
V: TRBV5-4; size: many; D: NA; J: TRBJ2-2; CDR3: CASSPTGDNTGELFF; DNA: TGTGCCAGCAGCCCGACAGGTGATAACACCGGGGAGCTGTTTTTT
V: TRBV7-9; size: once; D: NA; J: TRBJ2-5; CDR3: CASSPPLVETQYF; DNA: TGTGCCAGCAGCCCCCCGCTGGTGGAGACCCAGTACTTC
V: TRBV30; size: NA; D: TRBD1; J: TRBJ2-7; CDR3: CAWRSGGYGEQYF; DNA: TGTGCCTGGAGGTCAGGGGGATATGGCGAGCAGTACTTC
V: TRBV7-3; size: medium-sized; D: TRBD2; J: TRBJ2-3; CDR3: CASSPAGSGTDTQYF; DNA: TGTGCCAGCAGTCCAGCGGGATCGGGTACAGATACGCAGTATTTT